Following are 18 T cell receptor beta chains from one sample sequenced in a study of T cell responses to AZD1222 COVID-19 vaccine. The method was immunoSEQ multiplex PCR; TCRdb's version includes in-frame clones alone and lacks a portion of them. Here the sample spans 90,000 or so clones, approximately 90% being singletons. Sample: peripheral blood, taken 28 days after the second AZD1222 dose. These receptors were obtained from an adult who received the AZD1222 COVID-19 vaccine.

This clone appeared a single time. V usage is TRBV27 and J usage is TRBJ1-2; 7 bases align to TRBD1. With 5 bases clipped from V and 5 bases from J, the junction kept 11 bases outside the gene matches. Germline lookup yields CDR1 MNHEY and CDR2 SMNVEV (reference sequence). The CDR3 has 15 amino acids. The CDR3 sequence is CASSTRDRPHYGYTF. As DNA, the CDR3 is TGTGCCAGCAGTACCCGGGACAGACCACATTATGGCTACACCTTC.

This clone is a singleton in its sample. The CDR3 loop reads CAWELSGTAVPVTF. The CDR3 nucleotides read TGTGCCTGGGAACTCTCCGGGACAGCGGTTCCCGTCACCTTC. The chain uses TRBV30 and TRBJ1-2; 7 positions match TRBD1. This CDR3 spans 14 amino acids. The ends lost 5 bases at V and 13 bases at J; junction bases unmatched: 19. Germline V gives CDR1 GTSNPN, CDR2 SVGIG (reference sequence).

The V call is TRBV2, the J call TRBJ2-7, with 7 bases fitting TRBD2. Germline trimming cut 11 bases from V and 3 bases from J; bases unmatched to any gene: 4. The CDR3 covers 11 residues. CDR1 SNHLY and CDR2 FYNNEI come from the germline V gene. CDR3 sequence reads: CAQGGGYEQYF. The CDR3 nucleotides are TGTGCCCAAGGCGGGGGCTACGAGCAGTACTTC. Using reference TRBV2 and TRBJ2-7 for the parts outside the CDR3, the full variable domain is EPEVTQTPSHQVTQMGQEVILRCVPISNHLYFYWYRQILGQKVEFLVSFYNNEISEKSEIFDDQFSVERPDGSNFTLKIRSTKLEDSAMYFCAQGGGYEQYFGPGTRLTVT.

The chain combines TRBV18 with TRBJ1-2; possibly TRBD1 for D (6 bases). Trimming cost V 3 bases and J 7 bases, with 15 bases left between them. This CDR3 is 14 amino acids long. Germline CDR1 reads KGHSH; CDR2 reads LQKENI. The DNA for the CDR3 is TGTGCCAGCTCACCGAGGACAGAACTTTTTGGCTACACCTTC. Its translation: CASSPRTELFGYTF.

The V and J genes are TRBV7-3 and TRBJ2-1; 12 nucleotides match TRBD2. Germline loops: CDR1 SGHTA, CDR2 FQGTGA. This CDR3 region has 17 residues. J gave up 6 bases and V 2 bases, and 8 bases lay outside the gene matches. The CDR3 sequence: CASSLYPSGGATNEQFF. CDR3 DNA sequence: TGTGCCAGCAGCTTATACCCTAGCGGGGGGGCAACCAATGAGCAGTTCTTC.

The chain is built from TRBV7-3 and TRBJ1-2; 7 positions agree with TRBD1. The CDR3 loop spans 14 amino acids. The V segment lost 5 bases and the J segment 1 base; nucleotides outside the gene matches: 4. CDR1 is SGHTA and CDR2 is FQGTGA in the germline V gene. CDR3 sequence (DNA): TGTGCCAGCAGCAGTACAGGGGATAACTATGGCTACACCTTC. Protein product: CASSSTGDNYGYTF.

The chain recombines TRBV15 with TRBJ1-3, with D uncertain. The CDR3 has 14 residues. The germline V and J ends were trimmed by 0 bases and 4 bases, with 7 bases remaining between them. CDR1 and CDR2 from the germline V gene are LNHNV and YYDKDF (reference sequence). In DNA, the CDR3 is TGTGCCACCAGCAGAGATCAACAGGGAAACACCATATATTTT. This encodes CATSRDQQGNTIYF.

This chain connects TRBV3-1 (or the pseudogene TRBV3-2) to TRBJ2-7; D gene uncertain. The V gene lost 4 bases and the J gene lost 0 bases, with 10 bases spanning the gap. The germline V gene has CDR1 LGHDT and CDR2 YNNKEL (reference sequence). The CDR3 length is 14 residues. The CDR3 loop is CASSPRTDSYEQYF. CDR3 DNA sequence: TGTGCCAGCAGCCCTCGGACGGACTCCTACGAGCAGTACTTC.

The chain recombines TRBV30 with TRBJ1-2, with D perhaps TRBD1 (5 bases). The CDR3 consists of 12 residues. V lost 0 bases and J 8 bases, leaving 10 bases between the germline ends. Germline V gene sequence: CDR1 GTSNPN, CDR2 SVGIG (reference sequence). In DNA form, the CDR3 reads TGTGCCTGGAGTGTATCGGGGGGAGGCTACACCTTC. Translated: CAWSVSGGGYTF.

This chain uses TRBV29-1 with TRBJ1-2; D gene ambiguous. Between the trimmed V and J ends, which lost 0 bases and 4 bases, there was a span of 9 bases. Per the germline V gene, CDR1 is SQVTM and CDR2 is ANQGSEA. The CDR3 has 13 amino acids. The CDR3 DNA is TGCAGCGTTGAAGAGGGCTTCACCTATGGCTACACCTTC. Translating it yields CSVEEGFTYGYTF. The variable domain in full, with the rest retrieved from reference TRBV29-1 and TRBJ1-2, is SAVISQKPSRDICQRGTSLTIQCQVDSQVTMMFWYRQQPGQSLTLIATANQGSEATYESGFVIDKFPISRPNLTFSTLTVSNMSPEDSSIYLCSVEEGFTYGYTFGSGTRLTVV.

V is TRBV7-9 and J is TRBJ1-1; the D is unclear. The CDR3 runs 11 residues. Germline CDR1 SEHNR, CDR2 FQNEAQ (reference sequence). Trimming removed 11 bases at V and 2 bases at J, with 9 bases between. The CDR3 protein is CACQFNTEAFF. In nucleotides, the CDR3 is TGTGCCTGCCAATTTAACACTGAAGCTTTCTTT.

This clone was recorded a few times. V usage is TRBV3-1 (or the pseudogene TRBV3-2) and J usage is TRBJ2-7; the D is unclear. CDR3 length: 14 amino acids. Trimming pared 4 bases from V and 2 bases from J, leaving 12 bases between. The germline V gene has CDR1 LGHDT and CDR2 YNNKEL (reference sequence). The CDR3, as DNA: TGTGCCAGCAGCCTACGGACGGTAACCTACGAGCAGTACTTC. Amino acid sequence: CASSLRTVTYEQYF.

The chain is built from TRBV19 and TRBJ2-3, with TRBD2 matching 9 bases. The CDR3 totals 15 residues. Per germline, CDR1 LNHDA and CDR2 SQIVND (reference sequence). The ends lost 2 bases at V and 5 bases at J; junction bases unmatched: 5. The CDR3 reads CASSIKAGGVDTQYF. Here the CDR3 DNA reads TGTGCCAGTAGTATAAAAGCGGGGGGAGTAGATACGCAGTATTTT.

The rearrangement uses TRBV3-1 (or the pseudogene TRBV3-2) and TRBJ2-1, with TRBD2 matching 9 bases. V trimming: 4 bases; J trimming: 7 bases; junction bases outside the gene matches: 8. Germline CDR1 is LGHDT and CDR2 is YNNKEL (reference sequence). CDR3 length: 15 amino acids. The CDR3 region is CASSPLRGGLNEQFF. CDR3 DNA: TGTGCCAGCAGCCCCCTGCGGGGGGGCCTGAATGAGCAGTTCTTC.

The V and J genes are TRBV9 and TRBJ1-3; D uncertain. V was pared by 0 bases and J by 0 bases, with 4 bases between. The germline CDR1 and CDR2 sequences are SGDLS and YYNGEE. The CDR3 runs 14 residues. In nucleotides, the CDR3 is TGTGCCAGCAGCGTAGGCCCCTCTGGAAACACCATATATTTT. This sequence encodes CASSVGPSGNTIYF.

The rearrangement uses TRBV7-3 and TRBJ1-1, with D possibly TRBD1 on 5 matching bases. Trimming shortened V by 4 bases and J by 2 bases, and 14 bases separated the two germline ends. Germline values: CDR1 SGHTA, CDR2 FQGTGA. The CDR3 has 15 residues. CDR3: CASSYDPGGNTEAFF. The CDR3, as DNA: TGTGCCAGCAGCTACGACCCCGGGGGTAACACTGAAGCTTTCTTT.

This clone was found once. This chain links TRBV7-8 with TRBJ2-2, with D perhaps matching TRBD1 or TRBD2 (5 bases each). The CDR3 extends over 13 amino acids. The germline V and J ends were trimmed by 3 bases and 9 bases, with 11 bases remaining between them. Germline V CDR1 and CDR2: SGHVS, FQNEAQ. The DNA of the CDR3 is TGTGCCAGCAGCTTTCTCGGGGCCCGGGAGCTGTTTTTT. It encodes CASSFLGARELFF.

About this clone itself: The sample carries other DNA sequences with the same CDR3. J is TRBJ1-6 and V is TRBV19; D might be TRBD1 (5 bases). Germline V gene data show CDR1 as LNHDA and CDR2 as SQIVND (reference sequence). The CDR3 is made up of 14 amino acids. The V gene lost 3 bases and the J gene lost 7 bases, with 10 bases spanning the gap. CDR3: CASSIPGQNSPLHF. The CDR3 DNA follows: TGTGCCAGTAGTATCCCGGGGCAAAATTCACCCCTCCACTTT.